The subject of this entry is one TCR beta chain. This entry comes from a study of T cell responses to AZD1222 COVID-19 vaccine. Clones were sequenced by immunoSEQ multiplex PCR, and TCRdb holds only the in-frame ones, with some missing. This table holds approximately 74,000 clones, roughly 88% found once. V lost 4 bases to trimming and J lost 5 bases, with 14 bases between them. Germline V gives CDR1 SGHDN, CDR2 FVKESK. This CDR3 has 14 amino acids. The chain is built from TRBV14 and TRBJ2-5; D assignment may be TRBD1 or TRBD2 (5 bases each). This receptor was taken from an adult in good health. The sequencing used peripheral blood, collected on day 0 of AZD1222 vaccination. The CDR3 loop reads CASSPAGTRETQYF. The CDR3 nucleotides read TGTGCCAGCAGCCCGGCCGGGACGCGGGAGACCCAGTACTTC.